These T cell receptor beta chains were read from a single sample in a study of cytomegalovirus exposure and HLA in healthy donors. The data were produced by immunoSEQ multiplex PCR, yet TCRdb's version contains in-frame clones alone and is incomplete. The listing records around 140,000 clones. Sequenced material: PBMCs. The receptors come from a woman between 45 and 65 years old in good health and CMV-seronegative. CDR3s include the opening cysteine and the closing phenylalanine or tryptophan. Fields, in order: V gene, J gene, CDR3 protein.

>TRBV6-1|TRBJ2-7
CASEEGPYEQYF
>TRBV11-2|TRBJ2-1
CASSLRDRGQSEQFF
>TRBV7-9|TRBJ1-2
CASSLVPGFYGYTF
>TRBV7-9|TRBJ1-2
CASSFEENYGYTF
>TRBV29-1|TRBJ1-2
CSVASSYGYTF
>TRBV30|TRBJ1-2
CAWSPAQTGPMGYTF
>TRBV11-3|TRBJ2-3
CASGTGGSSDTQYF
>TRBV25-1|TRBJ2-5
CASRDRGQTQYF
>TRBV2|TRBJ2-5
CASSGGETQYF
>TRBV9|TRBJ2-5
CASSHRDRGFPQQETQYF
>TRBV9|TRBJ2-2
CASSGRQVTGELFF
>TRBV18|TRBJ2-7
CASSPPRQGGEQYF
>TRBV5-1|TRBJ1-3
CASSLGLGGAGNTIYF
>TRBV4-1|TRBJ2-7
CASSQGLAGGLREQYF
>TRBV6-5|TRBJ2-3
CASSSLEGSTDTQYF
>TRBV11-2|TRBJ2-1
CASSLQGGIDNEQFF
>TRBV19|TRBJ1-5
CASSIGQGGNQPQHF